Shown below are 8 T cell receptor beta chains from a single sample sequenced in a study of T cells after yellow fever vaccination. TCRdb re-called the 5' RACE reads with MiXCR, one entry per CDR3 protein. The sample yields around 350,000 distinct CDR3 sequences, 11% seen once. Material: PBMCs, obtained on the day of the first yellow fever vaccination. The receptor set was obtained from a man between 18 and 29 years old who received the YFV17D yellow fever vaccine.

This clonotype has only one observation. Mismatch with germline at one junction end may stem from a read error. The chain employs TRBV5-1 and TRBJ2-1, with 7 bases aligning to TRBD1. This CDR3 has 14 amino acids. Germline values: CDR1 SGHRS, CDR2 YFSETQ. The CDR3 here is CASIGTELGNDQFF. The CDR3, as DNA: TGCGCCAGCATAGGGACAGAATTAGGGAATGACCAGTTCTTC.

The chain links TRBV20-1 to TRBJ2-4, with D possibly being TRBD1 or TRBD2 (7 bases each). This CDR3 has 14 amino acids. V lost 1 base to trimming and J lost 8 bases, with 15 bases between them. Germline V CDR1 and CDR2: DFQATT, SNEGSKA (reference sequence). The CDR3 region is CSARAPQGRDIQYF. CDR3 bases: TGCAGTGCTAGAGCTCCACAGGGGAGGGACATTCAGTACTTC.

The chain carries TRBV10-3 and TRBJ1-3; D is unclear. The V end lost 2 bases, the J end lost 13 bases, and 12 bases lay between the germline ends. The germline gives CDR1 ENHRY, CDR2 SYGVKD. CDR3 size: 12 residues. In DNA, the CDR3 is TGTGCCATCAGTGAGGAGGCGGCCGCTATATATTTT. It encodes CAISEEAAAIYF.

At least ten counts were recorded for this clonotype. The genes are TRBV20-1 and TRBJ2-7; D may match TRBD1 or TRBD2 (6 bases each). Germline-derived CDR1 and CDR2 are DFQATT and SNEGSKA (reference sequence). The V end lost 0 bases, the J end lost 7 bases, and 13 bases lay between the germline ends. CDR3 length equals 13 residues. DNA of the CDR3: TGCAGTGCTAGAGATCGGGGGCCGAATGAGCAGTACTTC. Translating it yields CSARDRGPNEQYF.

Many counts were recorded for this clonotype. The rearrangement links TRBV12-3 or TRBV12-4 to TRBJ2-5; 9 bases agree with TRBD2. V was pared by 4 bases and J by 1 base, with 7 bases of the junction left unmatched. The CDR3 has 16 amino acids. CDR3 loop: CASSSPVTSGQETQYF. The CDR3 region has the DNA TGTGCCAGCAGTTCGCCCGTGACTAGCGGCCAAGAGACCCAGTACTTC.

In this sample, this clonotype turned up many times. This chain links TRBV20-1 with TRBJ1-1; D gene uncertain. The germline CDR1 and CDR2 sequences are DFQATT and SNEGSKA (reference sequence). V was cut by 2 bases and J by 0 bases, with 4 bases left in between. The CDR3 sequence is 12 residues long. In DNA form, the CDR3 reads TGCAGTGCTAGACAGATGAACACTGAAGCTTTCTTT. This translates into CSARQMNTEAFF.

This clonotype was detected a few times. The chain links TRBV14 to TRBJ2-6; possibly TRBD2 for D (6 bases). The CDR3 is made up of 15 amino acids. The germline V gene encodes CDR1 SGHDN and CDR2 FVKESK. V was pared by 4 bases and J by 4 bases, with 11 bases between. CDR3 loop: CASSPGRTGANVLTF. The CDR3, as DNA: TGTGCCAGCAGCCCCGGGAGAACCGGGGCCAACGTCCTGACTTTC.

The chain is built from TRBV5-4 and TRBJ1-1, with 8 bases identical to TRBD1. The CDR3 loop spans 15 amino acids. V was pared by 9 bases and J by 1 base, with 11 bases of the junction left unmatched. Per the germline V gene, CDR1 is SGHNT and CDR2 is YYREEE (reference sequence). This CDR3 reads CATKLRGRSNTEAFF. The CDR3, as DNA: TGTGCCACTAAACTCAGGGGGCGGTCGAACACTGAAGCTTTCTTT.